Described below is a single TCR beta chain sequence and its context. The target of this receptor is not known. Base qualities were left out, and no much larger clone turns up one base away. Counted from cysteine to phenylalanine, this CDR3 has 16 amino acids. Just CDR3 DNA is preserved here, 48 bases in frame from base 1. As encoded in the germline V gene (reference sequence), CDR1 is MNHNY while CDR2 is SVGAGI. V was cut back by 3 bases and J by 0 bases, leaving a gap of 14 bases between them. This entry belongs to a study of blood T cells in healthy people across ages (dated by TCRdb to between 2014 and 2017). For the study in its entirety: Template switching captured roughly one uniquely barcoded TCR beta cDNA molecule per two T cells in model experiments. Age-related changes in TCR beta repertoire diversity were measured in the study by deep sequencing normalized with unique cDNA molecular identifiers. Four age groups were formed from the donors: young (average roughly 15 years), middle-aged (around 41), aged (62) and long-lived (more than 75). Two additional independent replicas of 1 million unique cDNA reads from the same blood draw were analyzed for two donors (one aged 18 to 29 and one aged 80 or older). Results the study describes overall, beyond this receptor: Total diversity estimates from one million sequenced T cells were considered lower bounds and underestimates. Because profiling used bulk unsorted PBMCs, naive and antigen-experienced compartments could not be compared conclusively. Because the CMV infection status of the donors was unknown, age-related changes in expanded clonotypes may potentially have been confounded. Observed TCR beta diversity per million T cells fell roughly linearly with age, and a significant reduction was already apparent by age around 36. Compared with the aged group, the long-lived group had more naive CD4+ T cells, fewer expanded clones and increased TCR diversity, suggesting age selection. The percentage of naive T cells measured by flow cytometry correlated strongly with observed TCR beta diversity.

The method was 5' RACE. Sequencing instrument: Illumina HiSeq 2500. A second PCR of about 6 to 12 cycles was performed with a sample-barcoded 5' primer and a J-beta primer mix. A template-switch 5' adaptor carrying 12 random nucleotides introduced a unique molecular identifier onto each TCR beta cDNA molecule. Each sample yielded at least 2.5 million CDR3-containing paired-end reads. First-strand cDNA synthesis was performed from all RNA using the Mint cDNA synthesis kit, with priming by a TRBC-specific oligonucleotide. All cDNA was treated with uracil-DNA glycosylase and then went through a first 18-cycle PCR with the universal primers M1SS and BC2_uni_R. The authors processed their data as follows. Normalization of each sample was performed by random selection of 1 million high-quality reads, each carrying a distinct molecular identifier. Instead of being binned into consensus sequences, reads with shared molecular identifiers were discarded. CDR3 identification, clonotype clustering and error correction used MiTCR with a Q25 quality threshold and the strictest error-elimination algorithm. A nonparametric unseen species model using Euler transformation provided a lower-bound estimate of total TCR beta diversity. TCRdb applied fastp at Q25 and MiXCR to the public reads, then kept only in-frame beta chains. When rows share a CDR3 protein, they turn into one entry using the most common DNA and genes. Clone size and V and J calls follow TCRdb, not the original study. The sample yields fewer than 1,200,000 distinct CDR3 sequences; almost 25% were counted once. The top ten clonotypes cover about 0.69% of the sample.

Donors were roughly 40 systemically healthy Caucasian individuals from Russia aged roughly 6 to 100 years. Each donor gave 9.5 to 10 milliliters of peripheral blood, drawn into EDTA-treated Vacutainer tubes. Ficoll-Paque density-gradient centrifugation was used to isolate PBMCs, with at least 7 million per sample. Total RNA, at least 6 micrograms per sample, was extracted from PBMCs with Trizol reagent. For every donor, an aliquot of PBMCs went through flow cytometry to measure the percentages of naive CD45RAhigh/CD27high T cells. This same sample was also taken into another study, of T cells of mothers and their children. That second publication adds: The donors were nine systemically healthy Caucasian individuals, made up of three mothers and their six children. cDNA synthesis consumed the entire amount of extracted RNA, loaded at around 1.4 ug RNA in each 15 ul reaction. In the second PCR, the M1S primer added sample barcodes and 2-4 random nucleotides. More than 8 million TCR beta CDR3 reads were obtained from each mother, and 2.5 million to 3 million reads were obtained from each child. In both related and unrelated pairs, thymic selection shapes the output of TCR recombination in a similar way, with inherited differences having only a minor effect. Normalized repertoire overlap was always found to be slightly, but never significantly, higher in related mother-child pairs than in unrelated mother-child pairs. With a sensitivity of approximately 100 clones per million clonotypes, no persistent microchimeric T cell clones were detected. To look for features that set related mother-child pairs apart from unrelated individuals, the researchers ran deep NGS to compare the TCR beta repertoires of mothers and children. On average, the children were roughly 11 +/- 4 years old, while the mothers were about 40 +/- 4 years old. Libraries were sequenced on Illumina HiSeq 2000 with 100+100 nt paired-end reads after adapter ligation with NEBNext reagents. Mother and child libraries were prepared a month apart and sequenced in separate runs to prevent cross-contamination. For each donor, between about 450,000 and 2,300,000 distinct TCR beta clonotypes were identified. Naive TCR beta clonotypes were estimated from low-frequency clonotypes matched to each donor's FACS-determined naive share, without sorting.

The clonotype was recovered from a girl between 2 and 10 years old in good health. The rearranged chain carries TRBV6-6 and TRBJ1-1; no D segment can be confidently identified. Sequenced input: blood. CDR3 reads: CASSYEPSNMNTEAFF. At the DNA level, the sequence is TGTGCCAGCAGTTATGAACCGAGTAATATGAACACTGAAGCTTTCTTT.